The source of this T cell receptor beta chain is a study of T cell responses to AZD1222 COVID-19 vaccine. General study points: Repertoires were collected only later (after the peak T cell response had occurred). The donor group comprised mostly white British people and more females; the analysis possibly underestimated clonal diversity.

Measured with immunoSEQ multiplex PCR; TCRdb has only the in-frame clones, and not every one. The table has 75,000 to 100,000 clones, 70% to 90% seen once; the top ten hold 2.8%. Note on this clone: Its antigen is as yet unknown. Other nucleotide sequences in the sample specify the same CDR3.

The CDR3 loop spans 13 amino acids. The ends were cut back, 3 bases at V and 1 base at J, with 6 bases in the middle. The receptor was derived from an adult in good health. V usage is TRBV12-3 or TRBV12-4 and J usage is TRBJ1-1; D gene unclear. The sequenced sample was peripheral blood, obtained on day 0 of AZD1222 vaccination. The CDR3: CASSFGRNTEAFF. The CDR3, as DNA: TGTGCCAGCAGTTTTGGCCGGAACACTGAAGCTTTCTTT.